This TCR beta chain is from a study of blood T cell repertoires in COVID-19. Study-level background: Whether acute or convalescent, the COVID-19 samples came from the United States, Italy and Spain.

Residents of 24 US areas, aged about 18 to 95 years, made up the participants. This CDR3 is 16 amino acids long. Per germline, CDR1 SGDLS and CDR2 YYNGEE. With 2 bases clipped from V and 2 bases from J, the junction kept 8 bases outside the gene matches. Original analysis: Reference gene primer amplification in the assay estimated nucleated cell counts. Sequencing was performed with immunoSEQ multiplex PCR; in TCRdb, only in-frame clones are kept and a portion is missing. V, J and clone size were drawn from that table, and D and trimming were deduced from the DNA. The sample holds hundreds of thousands of clones; 65% to 90% are singletons and the top ten take 3.5% to 4%.

This TCR was recovered from a woman aged 35 to 49 with acute COVID-19. J is TRBJ1-2 and V is TRBV9; 8 bases match TRBD1. The sequenced sample consisted of PBMCs or T cells enriched from blood (not recorded which). The CDR3 region is CASSVGGRTGNYGYTF. For the CDR3, the DNA is TGTGCCAGCAGCGTGGGAGGCCGGACAGGGAACTATGGCTACACCTTC.